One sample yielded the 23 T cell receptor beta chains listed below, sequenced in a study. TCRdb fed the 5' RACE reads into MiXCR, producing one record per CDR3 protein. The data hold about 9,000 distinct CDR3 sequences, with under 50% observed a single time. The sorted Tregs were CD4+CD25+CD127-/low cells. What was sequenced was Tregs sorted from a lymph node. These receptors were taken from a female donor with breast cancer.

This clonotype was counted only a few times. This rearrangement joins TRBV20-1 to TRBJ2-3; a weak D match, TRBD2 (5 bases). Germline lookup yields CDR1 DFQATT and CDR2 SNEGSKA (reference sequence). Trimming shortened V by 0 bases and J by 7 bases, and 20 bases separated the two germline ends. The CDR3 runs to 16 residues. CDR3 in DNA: TGCAGTGCTAGAGATCTTGCGGGCGACGCATTCTATACGCAGTATTTT. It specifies CSARDLAGDAFYTQYF.

Here the CDR3 DNA reads TGTGCCAGCAGTCACAGACTAGCGGGGGATAACGAGCAGTACTTC. Residues: CASSHRLAGDNEQYF. The chain employs TRBV12-3 or TRBV12-4 and TRBJ2-7, with 12 bases that match TRBD2. The CDR3 has 15 amino acids. V was clipped by 5 bases and J by 5 bases; unmatched bases: 7.

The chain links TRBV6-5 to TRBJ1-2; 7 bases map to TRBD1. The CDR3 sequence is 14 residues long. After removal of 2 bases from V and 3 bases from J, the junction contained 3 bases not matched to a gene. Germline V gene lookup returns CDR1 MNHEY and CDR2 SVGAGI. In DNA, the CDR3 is TGTGCCAGCAGTTACAATACAGGGGACTATGGCTACACCTTC. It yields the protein CASSYNTGDYGYTF.

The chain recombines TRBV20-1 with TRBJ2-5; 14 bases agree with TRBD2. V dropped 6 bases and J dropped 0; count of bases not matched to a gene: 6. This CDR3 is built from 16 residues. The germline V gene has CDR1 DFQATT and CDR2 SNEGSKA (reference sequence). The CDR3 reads CSATGLAGVYQETQYF. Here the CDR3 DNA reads TGCAGTGCAACGGGACTAGCGGGAGTATACCAAGAGACCCAGTACTTC.

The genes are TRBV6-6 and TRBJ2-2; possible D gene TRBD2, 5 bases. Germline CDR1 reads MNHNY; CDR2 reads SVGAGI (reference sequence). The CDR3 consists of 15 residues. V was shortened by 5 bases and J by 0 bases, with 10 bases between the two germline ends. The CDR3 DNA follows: TGTGCCAGCAGTGCCGGGAAATCGAACACCGGGGAGCTGTTTTTT. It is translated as CASSAGKSNTGELFF.

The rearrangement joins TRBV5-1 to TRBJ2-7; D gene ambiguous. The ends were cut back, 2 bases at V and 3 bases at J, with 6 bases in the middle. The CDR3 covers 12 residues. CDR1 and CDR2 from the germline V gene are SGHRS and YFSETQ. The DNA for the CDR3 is TGCGCCAGCAGCTTCGACATCTACGAGCAGTACTTC. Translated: CASSFDIYEQYF. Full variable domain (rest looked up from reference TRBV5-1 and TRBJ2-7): KAGVTQTPRYLIKTRGQQVTLSCSPISGHRSVSWYQQTPGQGLQFLFEYFSETQRNKGNFPGRFSGRQFSNSRSEMNVSTLELGDSALYLCASSFDIYEQYFGPGTRLTVT.

The CDR3 reads CASSLGTGYEQFF. CDR3 in DNA: TGTGCCAGCAGCTTGGGGACAGGGTATGAGCAGTTCTTC. The chain carries TRBV7-6 and TRBJ2-1; 9 nucleotides align to TRBD1. Looked up from germline, CDR1 is SGHVS and CDR2 is FNYEAQ. Trimming cost V 3 bases and J 8 bases; bases outside gene matches: 2. The CDR3 extends over 13 amino acids.

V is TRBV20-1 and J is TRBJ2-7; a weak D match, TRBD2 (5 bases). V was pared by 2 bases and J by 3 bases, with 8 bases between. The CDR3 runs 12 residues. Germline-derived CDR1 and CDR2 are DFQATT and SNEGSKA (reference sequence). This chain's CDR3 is CSARLGDYEQYF. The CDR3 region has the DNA TGCAGTGCTAGACTCGGGGACTACGAGCAGTACTTC.

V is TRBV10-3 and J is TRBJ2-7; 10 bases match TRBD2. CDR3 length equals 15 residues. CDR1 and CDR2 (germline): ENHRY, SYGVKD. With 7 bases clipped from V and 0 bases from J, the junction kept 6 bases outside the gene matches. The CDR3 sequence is CAINSGTSVSYEQYF. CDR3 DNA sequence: TGTGCCATCAACTCCGGGACTAGCGTCTCCTACGAGCAGTACTTC.

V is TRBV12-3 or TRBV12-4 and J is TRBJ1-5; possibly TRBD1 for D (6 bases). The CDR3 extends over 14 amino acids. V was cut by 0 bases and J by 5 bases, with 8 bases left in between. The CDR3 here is CASSLAGGDQPQHF. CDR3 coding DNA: TGTGCCAGCAGTTTAGCAGGGGGTGATCAGCCCCAGCATTTT.

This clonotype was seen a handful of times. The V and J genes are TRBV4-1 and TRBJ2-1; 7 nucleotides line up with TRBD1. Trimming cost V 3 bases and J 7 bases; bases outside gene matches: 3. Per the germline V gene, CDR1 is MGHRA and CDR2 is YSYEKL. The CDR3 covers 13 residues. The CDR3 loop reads CASSHGTVNEQFF. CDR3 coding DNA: TGCGCCAGCAGCCACGGGACAGTTAATGAGCAGTTCTTC.

The CDR3 loop is CASSPDREDYGYTF. The CDR3 DNA follows: TGTGCCAGCAGCCCGGACAGGGAGGACTATGGCTACACCTTC. J is TRBJ1-2 and V is TRBV4-2; the match to TRBD1 covers 8 bases. Germline loops: CDR1 LGHNA, CDR2 YNFKEQ. The CDR3 totals 14 residues. V lost 4 bases to trimming and J lost 3 bases; unmatched junction nucleotides: 4.

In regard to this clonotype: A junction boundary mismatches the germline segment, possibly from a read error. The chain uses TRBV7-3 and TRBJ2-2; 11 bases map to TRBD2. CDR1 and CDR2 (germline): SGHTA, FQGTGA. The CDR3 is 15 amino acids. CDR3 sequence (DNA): TGTGCTAGCAGCTCCGGGACTAGCGGATCCGGGGAGCTGTTTTTT. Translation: CASSSGTSGSGELFF.

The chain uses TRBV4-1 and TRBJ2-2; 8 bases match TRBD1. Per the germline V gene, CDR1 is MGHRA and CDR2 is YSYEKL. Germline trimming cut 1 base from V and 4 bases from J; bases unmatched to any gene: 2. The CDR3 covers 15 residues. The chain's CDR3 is CASSQAGGGTGELFF. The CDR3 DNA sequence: TGCGCCAGCAGCCAAGCAGGGGGCGGCACCGGGGAGCTGTTTTTT.

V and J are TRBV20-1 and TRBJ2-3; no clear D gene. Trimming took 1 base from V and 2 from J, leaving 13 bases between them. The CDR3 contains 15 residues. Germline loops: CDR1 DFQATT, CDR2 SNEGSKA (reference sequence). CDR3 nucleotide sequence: TGCAGTGCTAGAGGTCTTGGCACAGCCACAGATACGCAGTATTTT. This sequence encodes CSARGLGTATDTQYF.

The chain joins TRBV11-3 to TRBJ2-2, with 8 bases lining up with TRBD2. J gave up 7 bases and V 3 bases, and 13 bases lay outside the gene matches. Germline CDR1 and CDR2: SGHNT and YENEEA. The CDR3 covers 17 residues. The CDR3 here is CASSFRGGLTRSGELFF. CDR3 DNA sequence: TGTGCCAGCAGCTTTCGCGGGGGGCTCACTCGAAGCGGGGAGCTGTTTTTT.

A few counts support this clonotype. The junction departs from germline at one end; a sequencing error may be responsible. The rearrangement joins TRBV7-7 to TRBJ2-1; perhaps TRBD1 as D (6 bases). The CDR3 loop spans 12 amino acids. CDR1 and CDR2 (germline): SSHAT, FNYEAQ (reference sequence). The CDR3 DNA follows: TGTGCTAGCAGCCCAATGGGGACAGAGCAGTTCTTC. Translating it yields CASSPMGTEQFF.

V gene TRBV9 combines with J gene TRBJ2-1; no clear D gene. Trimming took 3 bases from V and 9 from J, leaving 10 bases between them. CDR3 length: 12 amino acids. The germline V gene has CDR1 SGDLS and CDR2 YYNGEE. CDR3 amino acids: CASSAGGVEQFF. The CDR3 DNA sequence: TGTGCCAGCAGCGCGGGTGGCGTTGAGCAGTTCTTC. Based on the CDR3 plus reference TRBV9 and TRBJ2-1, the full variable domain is DSGVTQTPKHLITATGQRVTLRCSPRSGDLSVYWYQQSLDQGLQFLIQYYNGEERAKGNILERFSAQQFPDLHSELNLSSLELGDSALYFCASSAGGVEQFFGPGTRLTVL.

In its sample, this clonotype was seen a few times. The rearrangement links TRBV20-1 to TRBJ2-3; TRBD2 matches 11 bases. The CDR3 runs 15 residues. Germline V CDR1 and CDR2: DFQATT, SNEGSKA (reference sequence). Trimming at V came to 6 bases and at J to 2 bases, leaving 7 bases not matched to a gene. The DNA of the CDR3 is TGCAGTGCGGAAGGACTAGCGGGCTTCACAGATACGCAGTATTTT. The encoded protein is CSAEGLAGFTDTQYF.

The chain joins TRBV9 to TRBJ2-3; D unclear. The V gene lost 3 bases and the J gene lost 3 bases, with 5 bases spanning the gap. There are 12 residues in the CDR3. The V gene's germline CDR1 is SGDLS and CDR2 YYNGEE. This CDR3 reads CASSGQTDTQYF. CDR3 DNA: TGTGCCAGCAGCGGCCAGACAGATACGCAGTATTTT.

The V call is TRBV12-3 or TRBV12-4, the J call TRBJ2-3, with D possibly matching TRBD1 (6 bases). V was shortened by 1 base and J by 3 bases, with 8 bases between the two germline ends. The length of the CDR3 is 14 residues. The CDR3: CASSLEGVTDTQYF. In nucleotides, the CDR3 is TGTGCCAGCAGTTTAGAGGGGGTGACAGATACGCAGTATTTT.

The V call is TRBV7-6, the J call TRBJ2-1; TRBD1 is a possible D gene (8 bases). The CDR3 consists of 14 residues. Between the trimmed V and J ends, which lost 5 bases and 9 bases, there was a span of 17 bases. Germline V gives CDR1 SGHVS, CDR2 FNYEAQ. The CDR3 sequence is CASSPATGGGEQFF. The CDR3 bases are TGTGCCAGCAGCCCCGCTACAGGGGGGGGTGAGCAGTTCTTC.

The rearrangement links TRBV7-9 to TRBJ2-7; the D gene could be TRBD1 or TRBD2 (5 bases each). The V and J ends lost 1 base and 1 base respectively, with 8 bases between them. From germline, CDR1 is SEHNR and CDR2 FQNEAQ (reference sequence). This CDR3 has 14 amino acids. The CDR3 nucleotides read TGTGCCAGCAGCTTAGGTGGGGGATCCTACGAGCAGTACTTC. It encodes CASSLGGGSYEQYF.